This T cell receptor beta chain was found in a study of cytomegalovirus exposure and HLA in healthy donors. Turning to this clone: Its antigen is as yet unknown.

The study, taken as a whole, reports: A later look showed TCR association rates differing by HLA locus, highest for DRB1 and lowest for HLA-C. Being productive about 87% or about 30% of the time was typical of most TCR beta V segments in an earlier analysis.

The CDR3 length is 15 residues. V gave up 4 bases and J gave up 15 bases; unmatched junction bases: 12. The germline V gene encodes CDR1 GTSNPN and CDR2 SVGIG (reference sequence). Use of 60 Vbeta and 13 Jbeta primers characterized the PCR. The repertoire was sequenced with immunoSEQ multiplex PCR; TCRdb's copy has only in-frame clones and lacks some. The table has approximately 72,000 clones, roughly 78% seen once. Sequencing was performed on PBMCs. The chain combines TRBV30 with TRBJ2-1; TRBD2 matches at 16 bases. This receptor was identified in a man younger than 35 in good health and CMV-seronegative. The CDR3 protein is CAWTEPGLAGGPLFF. In DNA, the CDR3 is TGTGCCTGGACTGAACCGGGACTAGCGGGGGGGCCACTGTTCTTC.